This T cell receptor (beta chain) came from a study of cytomegalovirus exposure and HLA in healthy donors (TCRdb year 2017). For the wider study: An earlier analysis of 587 of the donors reported 250 to 350 Gb of sequence data and 117 million unique TCR beta sequences obtained from roughly 180 million T cells. An early release that covered roughly 600 HLA-typed donors contained approximately 300 gigabases of sequencing data and 85 million to 100 million unique TCR sequences. Of the roughly 430 genotyped donors, around 81% fell in the genetic ancestry cluster associated with self-reported Caucasian donors. The study was designed to test whether signatures of past pathogen exposure could be identified by cataloging public T cell receptors. The T cell repertoires of roughly 660 subjects were profiled by immunosequencing and related to cytomegalovirus serostatus. Along with the approximately 620-subject first cohort, a separate validation cohort of more than 90 different subjects was used. To predict cytomegalovirus infection status, the study combined high-throughput TCR immunosequencing, statistical association of individual TCRs with disease status, and machine learning. In a later analysis, previously published TCR beta repertoires from 666 donors were re-analyzed and high-resolution HLA genotyping was added so that TCR occurrence patterns could be studied. In the later analysis, no new phenotypic data were used to find candidate immune exposures; instead, reliance was placed on TCR beta sequences and their occurrence across donors. To decide whether each TCR beta V gene segment behaved as functional or pseudogenic, an earlier analysis of fewer than 750 of the donors relied on high-throughput TCR beta sequencing. Donor age, sex, ethnicity and CMV serostatus were compiled together with the repertoire data. A later genetic analysis used genome-wide SNP genotypes for about 60% of the roughly 700 donors, treating that subset as a discovery cohort. All discovery cohort repertoires had been generated using a single sequencing platform. HLA typing covered class I and class II loci at four-digit resolution. Typing coverage differed by locus: A, B, C, DRB1 and DQB1 were typed in roughly 629-640 donors, DQA1 in roughly 500, DPA1 in roughly 590, and DPB1 in just under 480. Because of strong linkage in the cohort, roughly five DR-DQ haplotypes were treated as single units for association and clustering. Among about 400 genotyped donors of the cohort, an average of around 250,000 unique TCR beta nucleotide sequences was sequenced per donor, of which 15% to 20% were non-productive. The research as a whole found: Most TCR sequences were observed very rarely across donors, whereas some public TCRs were present in many individuals. In this cohort, only TCR beta chains were sequenced, and detectable features were limited by the absence of alpha or paired-chain data. In a later analysis, about 16,000 TCR beta sequences were associated with specific HLA alleles at a false discovery rate of 0.05. A further reported finding was that TCR beta sequences accurately predicted the HLA-A and HLA-B alleles for most subjects in the first cohort. Because HLA typing was unavailable for some donors at each locus, only the typed subset was used in association tests. Fewer than 20 rarely observed V segments, including chromosome 9 orphons, were excluded from the earlier analysis of some 590 of the donors because counts were too low. Linkage disequilibrium might explain the correlated functional status among segregating V segments, but an unknown experimental factor could not be excluded. Broadly in line with IMGT annotations, most TCR beta V segments showed up in productive rearrangements about 87% or about 30% of the time in an earlier analysis of about 500 of the donors. Because the 87-base-pair reads could not distinguish some IMGT-functional V segments, including TRBV6-2 and TRBV6-3, those segments were excluded. V-gene and J-gene trimming of TCR beta chains was associated with a missense DCLRE1C variant in a later genetic analysis, and the association was replicated in an independent cohort. A later analysis reported that several top co-occurrence clusters appeared linked to parvovirus B19, influenza, CMV and Epstein-Barr virus. The sequencing pipeline was judged likely to have produced a cluster of highly shared sequence variants as a technical artifact. In vitro tests confirmed that a few of the cytomegalovirus-associated TCR beta chains recognize cytomegalovirus antigens. A later genetic analysis reported fewer N-insertions in productive TCRs among donors in an Asian-associated ancestry cluster than the roughly 620-donor mean. In a later analysis, the rate of TCR association differed among HLA loci, with DRB1 alleles having the most associated TCRs and HLA-C alleles having the fewest. Compared with equally common non-associated chains, HLA-associated TCR beta chains in a later analysis were more clonally expanded and had lower generation probabilities. Assigning TCR associations to individual alleles was difficult when HLA alleles, especially DR and DQ, strongly co-occurred. The classifier was reported to diagnose cytomegalovirus status with high specificity and sensitivity in both the original cohort and the validation cohort. According to a later analysis, most CMV-associated TCR beta chains appeared to be HLA-restricted, and the HLA associations seemed to be driven largely by CMV exposure. In the study, around 150 TCR beta chains were listed as associated with cytomegalovirus. It was suggested by the authors that the approach could potentially be generalized to other disease states and immunological phenotypes. For the cohort, immune exposure information was limited to CMV serostatus. Presence/absence analyses assumed roughly uniform sequencing depth across donors, an assumption that may not hold.

According to the germline V gene, CDR1 reads MNHNS and CDR2 reads SASEGT. The CDR3 sequence holds 12 residues, the cysteine and phenylalanine included. Solely the CDR3 DNA is kept, with 36 bases framed from the first base. V sheds 6 bases and J sheds 5 bases, leaving 10 bases between their ends. Library creation used the immunoSEQ multiplex PCR assay. For the multiplex PCR, a mixture combining 60 forward primers for TCR Vbeta segments and 13 reverse primers for TCR Jbeta segments was used. A multiplex PCR assay on genomic DNA amplified the CDR3 region of rearranged TCR beta genes. On the Illumina HiSeq System, the amplified TCR beta libraries were sequenced as 87-base-pair reads. In the paper's pipeline: In a later analysis, tens of millions of unique TCR beta chains were counted across the approximately 640 repertoires, and around 10 million of these chains were shared by at least two donors. Raw reads were error-corrected and collapsed into unique sequences with a nearest-neighbor algorithm that merged closely related sequences to remove PCR and sequencing errors. To assign V, D and J gene segments, CDR3 sequences were aligned to IMGT reference sequences. Each retained sequence needed at least a six-nucleotide match to both a V gene segment and a J gene segment. A rearrangement was called productive if the CDR3 had no stop codons and remained in frame with V and J, and every other rearrangement was called non-productive. Following IMGT convention, CDR3 was defined as the stretch from the second conserved V-encoded cysteine to the conserved J-encoded phenylalanine. The earlier analysis of fewer than 750 of the donors excluded sequences that lacked an unambiguous match to a single V gene segment. An earlier analysis of a few hundred of the donors called V segments functional above 56.7% productive rearrangements and segregating when the between-donor standard deviation exceeded 5%. A statistical classification framework was developed to diagnose cytomegalovirus status using the catalog of TCR beta chain sequences. A later analysis assigned V and J genes by comparing TCR nucleotide sequences with IMGT/GENE-DB human TR gene sequences. A later analysis assigned CDR3 sequences and most-parsimonious VDJ recombination scenarios with the TCRdist pipeline. In a later analysis, every TCR beta chain was defined by the combination of its CDR3 amino acid sequence and its V-gene family, and reads without a unique V-gene family were dropped. In a later analysis, 450 to 600 highly shared, low-generation-probability nucleotide sequences were removed to address suspected cross-contamination and a sequencing artifact. For each public chain, a later analysis derived a clonal expansion index from normalized ranks of inferred template counts within each repertoire. In a later analysis, generation probabilities were computed with a VDJ recombination model fitted to out-of-frame rearrangements, and the resulting probabilities were checked against IGoR. A later analysis scored TCR-TCR, TCR-HLA and TCR-CMV co-occurrence with hypergeometric tests, applying a repertoire-size bias correction to TCR pairs. A later analysis estimated false discovery rates by permuting HLA or CMV assignments 20 times. A later analysis grouped co-occurring TCRs with DBSCAN, adding TCRdist sequence similarity when clustering within HLA-allele-positive subsets. For co-occurrence clustering, repertoires with fewer than 30,000 or more than 120,000 public chains were excluded, along with five repertoires with anomalous nucleotide sharing. TCRdb holds this immuneACCESS table with in-frame rearrangements only. Some clones are missing; in checked studies, unresolved V genes explain under half, and the rest has no known cause. The DNA gave D and trimming, while V, J and clone size come from that table. The sample has 190,000 or so clones on record, 80% of them singletons. About 0.7% of the sample comes from the top ten.

The cohort was made up of hundreds of healthy bone marrow donors. At the time of sampling, every cohort member was nominally healthy, though immune exposures that went unrecorded were likely present. The donor was CMV seronegative and belonged to the group of under 400 seronegative cohort members. Every donor gave a peripheral blood sample, and the peripheral blood mononuclear cells from that sample were used for TCR beta sequencing. Genomic DNA extraction from the blood cell samples was performed with the Qiagen DNeasy Blood Extraction Kit. About this clone itself: Its antigen is not yet known. No much larger clone exists at a distance of one base, and base qualities are not known.

The sequence is built from TRBV6-1 and TRBJ1-1; the D gene cannot be named for sure. Sequencing used PBMCs. This TCR came from a boy younger than 18 in good health and CMV-seronegative. The CDR3 protein sequence reads: CASRFLETEAFF. The nucleotides are TGTGCCAGCAGATTCCTCGAGACTGAAGCTTTCTTT.